The rows below give T cell receptor beta chains drawn from one sample of a study of blood T cell repertoires in COVID-19. Only in-frame clones appear in the TCRdb table, and some are missing; sequencing was by immunoSEQ multiplex PCR. The sample has around 300,000 clones, around 89% seen once; the top ten hold roughly 4%. The sample was peripheral blood. These receptors were taken from a woman in her 50s with active or convalescent COVID-19. CDR3s include the opening cysteine and the closing phenylalanine or tryptophan. D genes are given only for firm matches. Expanded clones get a size class; other rows say once, few or many, or leave the size out.

V gene: TRBV18
J gene: TRBJ2-3
D gene: .
clone size: once
CDR3 DNA: TGTGCCAGCTCACCTGCTGTCGGACTCACAGATACGCAGTATTTT
CDR3 protein: CASSPAVGLTDTQYF

V gene: TRBV19
J gene: TRBJ1-2
D gene: .
clone size: .
CDR3 DNA: TGTGCCAGTAGCCCCGTTGAACGGAGCAACTATGGCTACACCTTC
CDR3 protein: CASSPVERSNYGYTF

V gene: TRBV7-8
J gene: TRBJ2-5
D gene: TRBD1
clone size: once
CDR3 DNA: TGTGCCAGCAGTGAAACCAGGGGGCAAGAGACCCAGTACTTC
CDR3 protein: CASSETRGQETQYF

V gene: TRBV30
J gene: TRBJ1-2
D gene: TRBD1
clone size: .
CDR3 DNA: TGTGCCTTGGAGACAGGGCGAAACTTC
CDR3 protein: CALETGRNF

V gene: TRBV12-5
J gene: TRBJ2-1
D gene: .
clone size: few
CDR3 DNA: TGTGCTAGTGGTTTGGGAAACGGGGAGCAGTTCTTC
CDR3 protein: CASGLGNGEQFF

V gene: TRBV6-5
J gene: TRBJ1-1
D gene: .
clone size: once
CDR3 DNA: TGTGCCAGCAAAACCCAGGAAAACACTGAAGCTTTCTTT
CDR3 protein: CASKTQENTEAFF

V gene: TRBV10-2
J gene: TRBJ2-1
D gene: TRBD2
clone size: .
CDR3 DNA: TGCGCCAGCAGACCCGGACTAGCGGGAGGGAAGCCGCAGTTCTTC
CDR3 protein: CASRPGLAGGKPQFF

V gene: TRBV4-3
J gene: TRBJ1-6
D gene: .
clone size: .
CDR3 DNA: TGCGCCAGCAGCCAAGATACTAGCTCCTATAATTCACCCCTCCACTTT
CDR3 protein: CASSQDTSSYNSPLHF

V gene: TRBV10-3
J gene: TRBJ1-6
D gene: .
clone size: once
CDR3 DNA: TGTGCCATCAGTGAGTCAAGTGGCAATTCACCCCTCCACTTT
CDR3 protein: CAISESSGNSPLHF

V gene: TRBV19
J gene: TRBJ1-1
D gene: .
clone size: .
CDR3 DNA: TGTGCCAGTAGCCTCGGGGGTGGGACTGAAGCTTTCTTT
CDR3 protein: CASSLGGGTEAFF

V gene: TRBV19
J gene: TRBJ1-5
D gene: TRBD1
clone size: .
CDR3 DNA: TGTGCCAGTTCCACAGGGGGGAATCAGCCCCAGCATTTT
CDR3 protein: CASSTGGNQPQHF

V gene: TRBV2
J gene: TRBJ2-3
D gene: TRBD2
clone size: .
CDR3 DNA: TGTGCCAGCATTCTAGCGGGGATTAGCACAGATACGCAGTATTTT
CDR3 protein: CASILAGISTDTQYF

V gene: TRBV21-1
J gene: TRBJ2-7
D gene: .
clone size: .
CDR3 DNA: TGTGCCAGCAAGAGAGGTCGACTAGTTTCCCACGAGCAGTACTTC
CDR3 protein: CASKRGRLVSHEQYF

V gene: TRBV6-2/TRBV6-3
J gene: TRBJ2-1
D gene: TRBD2
clone size: few
CDR3 DNA: TGTGCCAGCAGTTCCCTAGTGGGTAGCGGGAAGGCCTACAATGAGCAGTTCTTC
CDR3 protein: CASSSLVGSGKAYNEQFF

V gene: TRBV28
J gene: TRBJ1-2
D gene: .
clone size: few
CDR3 DNA: TGTGCCAGCAGTTTCCCCCCCCCGGGCTATGGCTACACCTTC
CDR3 protein: CASSFPPPGYGYTF

V gene: TRBV7-2
J gene: TRBJ2-3
D gene: .
clone size: .
CDR3 DNA: TGTGCCAGCAGCTTCGGCAGGGGCAGCACAGATACGCAGTATTTT
CDR3 protein: CASSFGRGSTDTQYF